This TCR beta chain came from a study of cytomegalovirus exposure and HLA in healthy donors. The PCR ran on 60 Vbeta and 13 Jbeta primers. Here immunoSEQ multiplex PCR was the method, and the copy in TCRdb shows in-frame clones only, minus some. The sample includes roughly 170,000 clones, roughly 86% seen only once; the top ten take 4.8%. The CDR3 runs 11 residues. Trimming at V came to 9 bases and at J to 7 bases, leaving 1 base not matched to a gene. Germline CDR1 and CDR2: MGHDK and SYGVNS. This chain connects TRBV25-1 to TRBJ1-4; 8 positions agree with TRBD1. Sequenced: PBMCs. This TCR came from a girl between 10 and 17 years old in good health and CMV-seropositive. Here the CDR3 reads CASGQGEKLFF. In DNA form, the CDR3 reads TGTGCCAGTGGACAGGGTGAAAAACTGTTTTTT.